This TCR beta chain was recovered during a study of cytomegalovirus exposure and HLA in healthy donors. Study as a whole: Drawn from HLA-typed donors, about 85 million unique TCRs were held in an early data release. General study findings and limits: The only immune exposure information that was available was CMV serostatus. The study listed under 200 cytomegalovirus-associated TCR beta chains. TRBV6-2, TRBV6-3 and some other V segments were unresolvable in 87-base-pair reads.

The germline V gene has CDR1 SGHDT and CDR2 YYEEEE. This CDR3 contains 16 residues. V lost 2 bases to trimming and J lost 3 bases, with 17 bases between them. Comment on this clone: Its antigen is currently unknown.

This PCR relied on a set of 60 Vbeta primers and 13 Jbeta primers. Using immunoSEQ multiplex PCR, the repertoire was profiled, and TCRdb retains in-frame clones only, with some absent. The sample has 100,000 to 150,000 clones, approximately 80% seen once. Material: PBMCs. The chain carries TRBV5-6 and TRBJ1-1, with TRBD1 as a possible D gene (6 bases). The TCR originated in a female donor in good health and CMV-seronegative. CDR3 protein: CASSLQGTWLDTEAFF. In DNA, the CDR3 is TGTGCCAGCAGCTTACAGGGAACCTGGTTGGACACTGAAGCTTTCTTT. Based on the CDR3 plus reference TRBV5-6 and TRBJ1-1, the full variable domain is DAGVTQSPTHLIKTRGQQVTLRCSPKSGHDTVSWYQQALGQGPQFIFQYYEEEERQRGNFPDRFSGHQFPNYSSELNVNALLLGDSALYLCASSLQGTWLDTEAFFGQGTRLTVV.